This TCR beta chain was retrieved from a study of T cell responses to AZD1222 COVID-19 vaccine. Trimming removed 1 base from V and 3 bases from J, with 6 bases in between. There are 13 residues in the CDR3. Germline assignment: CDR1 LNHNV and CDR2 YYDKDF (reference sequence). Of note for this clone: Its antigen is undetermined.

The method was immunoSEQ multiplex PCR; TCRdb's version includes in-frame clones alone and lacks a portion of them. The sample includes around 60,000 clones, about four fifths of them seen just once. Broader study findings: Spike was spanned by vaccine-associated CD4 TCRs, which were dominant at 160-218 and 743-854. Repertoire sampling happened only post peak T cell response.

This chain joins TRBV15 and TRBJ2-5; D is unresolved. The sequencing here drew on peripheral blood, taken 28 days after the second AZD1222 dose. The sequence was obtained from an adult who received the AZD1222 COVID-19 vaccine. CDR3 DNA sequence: TGTGCCACCAGCAGAGCTAGGGAAGAGACCCAGTACTTC. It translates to CATSRAREETQYF.